This entry lists 30 T cell receptor beta chains sequenced from one sample in a study of T cell responses to AZD1222 COVID-19 vaccine. Produced via immunoSEQ multiplex PCR; TCRdb's table is partial and in-frame only. This table has 80,000 to 130,000 clones, approximately 91% appearing once. The sample in question was peripheral blood, obtained on day 0 of AZD1222 vaccination. Receptors were obtained from an adult in good health.

V is TRBV28 and J is TRBJ1-5, with 9 bases identical to TRBD1. The CDR3 loop spans 17 amino acids. Germline CDR1 is MDHEN and CDR2 is SYDVKM. V trimming: 2 bases; J trimming: 6 bases; junction bases outside the gene matches: 11. The CDR3 loop is CASSLSGQGHFGQPQHF. CDR3 DNA sequence: TGTGCCAGCAGTTTAAGCGGACAGGGGCACTTCGGTCAGCCCCAGCATTTT.

This clone was seen only a few times. V gene TRBV30 combines with J gene TRBJ2-7; no definite D call. The CDR3 has 13 residues. Trimming left V 1 base short and J 8 bases short, with 15 bases between. CDR1 and CDR2 (germline): GTSNPN, SVGIG (reference sequence). The CDR3 nucleotides read TGTGCCTGGAGTGCCTCCTCACAAACTAAGCAGTACTTC. The encoded protein is CAWSASSQTKQYF.

The chain recombines TRBV24-1 with TRBJ2-3; 8 bases match TRBD1. V was clipped by 8 bases and J by 3 bases; unmatched bases: 6. Germline values: CDR1 KGHDR, CDR2 SFDVKD. This CDR3 spans 14 amino acids. The CDR3 spells CATKTGDGTDTQYF. In DNA, the CDR3 is TGTGCCACCAAGACAGGGGACGGTACAGATACGCAGTATTTT.

J is TRBJ1-2 and V is TRBV9; D is unresolved. Trimming took 5 bases from V and 4 from J, leaving 9 bases between them. The CDR3 is 12 amino acids. Per germline, CDR1 SGDLS and CDR2 YYNGEE. CDR3 loop: CASSGELYGYTF. The CDR3, as DNA: TGTGCCAGCAGTGGGGAACTCTATGGCTACACCTTC.

This chain joins TRBV11-3 and TRBJ2-7; 7 bases match TRBD2. Unmatched junction bases numbered 5, after V lost 5 bases and J lost 7 bases. In germline, CDR1 is SGHNT, CDR2 YENEEA. CDR3 length: 12 residues. This CDR3 reads CASSPRGVEQYF. The CDR3 bases are TGTGCCAGCAGCCCCCGGGGGGTAGAGCAGTACTTC.

This sequence joins TRBV7-9 and TRBJ1-1; D unclear. Germline V gene lookup returns CDR1 SEHNR and CDR2 FQNEAQ (reference sequence). CDR3 length: 12 residues. V was pared by 5 bases and J by 2 bases, with 6 bases between. The CDR3 nucleotides are TGTGCCAGCAGCCATCTCAACACTGAAGCTTTCTTT. It encodes CASSHLNTEAFF. Together with reference TRBV7-9 and TRBJ1-1, the CDR3 gives the full variable domain: DTGVSQNPRHKITKRGQNVTFRCDPISEHNRLYWYRQTLGQGPEFLTYFQNEAQLEKSRLLSDRFSAERPKGSFSTLEIQRTEQGDSAMYLCASSHLNTEAFFGQGTRLTVV.

The chain carries TRBV19 and TRBJ1-1; 10 bases agree with TRBD1. Losses at the gene ends were 5 bases for V and 5 bases for J; bases not matched to a gene: 8. This CDR3 has 15 amino acids. Germline values: CDR1 LNHDA, CDR2 SQIVND (reference sequence). CDR3 loop: CASSEGQGFITEAFF. DNA for the CDR3: TGTGCCAGTAGTGAGGGACAGGGGTTTATTACTGAAGCTTTCTTT.

The chain links TRBV11-3 to TRBJ2-2; 10 nucleotides line up with TRBD2. The germline gives CDR1 SGHNT, CDR2 YENEEA. The CDR3 consists of 20 residues. Unmatched junction bases numbered 12, after V lost 1 base and J lost 1 base. The CDR3 nucleotides are TGTGCCAGCAGCTTAGCTTCGTGGACTAGCGGTCTTGGGAACACCGGGGAGCTGTTTTTT. Protein sequence: CASSLASWTSGLGNTGELFF.

The rearrangement joins TRBV19 to TRBJ1-4; 8 bases are a match to TRBD1. The CDR3 covers 14 residues. Trimming at V came to 3 bases and at J to 7 bases, leaving 4 bases not matched to a gene. Germline assignment: CDR1 LNHDA and CDR2 SQIVND (reference sequence). CDR3 sequence reads: CASSIQGAIEKLFF. The CDR3 nucleotides are TGTGCCAGTAGTATCCAGGGGGCGATTGAAAAACTGTTTTTT.

The rearrangement joins TRBV14 to TRBJ1-1; no definite D call. The CDR3 runs 13 residues. In germline, CDR1 is SGHDN, CDR2 FVKESK. With 0 bases removed from V and 10 bases from J, the gap between germline ends came to 12 bases. CDR3: CASSQDLERRAFF. The CDR3 DNA reads as TGTGCCAGCAGCCAAGATCTGGAAAGAAGAGCTTTCTTT.

This clone was seen only once. The rearrangement uses TRBV27 and TRBJ1-1, with D uncertain. Trimming removed 2 bases at V and 1 base at J, with 8 bases between. The germline CDR1 and CDR2 sequences are MNHEY and SMNVEV (reference sequence). This CDR3 is 14 amino acids long. As DNA, the CDR3 is TGTGCCAGCAGTTTAGGCGCGACGAACACTGAAGCTTTCTTT. Its translation is CASSLGATNTEAFF.

This clone was counted between two and nine times. The rearrangement links TRBV12-5 to TRBJ2-7; 10 nucleotides match TRBD2. With 6 bases clipped from V and 7 bases from J, the junction kept 9 bases outside the gene matches. CDR1 LGHNT and CDR2 FRNRAP come from the germline V gene. The CDR3 length is 14 residues. The CDR3 reads CASGLAGGLREQYF. The DNA of the CDR3 is TGTGCTAGTGGATTAGCGGGGGGACTACGAGAGCAGTACTTC.

The gene calls are TRBV19 and TRBJ2-1; 9 nucleotides align to TRBD2. V shed 5 bases, J shed 0 bases, and the junction held 5 bases outside the gene matches. This CDR3 is built from 16 residues. Germline V gene data show CDR1 as LNHDA and CDR2 as SQIVND (reference sequence). The CDR3 sequence: CASSDSGSVSYNEQFF. The CDR3 nucleotides are TGTGCCAGTAGTGATAGCGGGAGTGTCTCCTACAATGAGCAGTTCTTC.

V and J are TRBV12-5 and TRBJ1-5; D is unclear. The CDR3 runs to 13 residues. The germline V and J ends were trimmed by 9 bases and 2 bases, with 11 bases remaining between them. Germline V lookup: CDR1 LGHNT, CDR2 FRNRAP. The CDR3 DNA reads as TGTGCTAGGGCCCGCGGCCGCAATCAGCCCCAGCATTTT. This encodes CARARGRNQPQHF.

The V call is TRBV7-8, the J call TRBJ2-3; 8 nucleotides match TRBD2. The CDR3 runs to 15 residues. In germline, CDR1 is SGHVS, CDR2 FQNEAQ. J gave up 7 bases and V 1 base, and 7 bases lay outside the gene matches. This chain's CDR3 is CASSLGGTRPNTQYF. The CDR3 DNA is TGTGCCAGCAGCTTAGGTGGGACTAGACCAAATACGCAGTATTTT.

The CDR3 loop reads CASSSDRVGRNTIYF. The DNA of the CDR3 is TGTGCCAGCAGCTCTGACAGGGTAGGAAGAAACACCATATATTTT. The chain uses TRBV5-6 and TRBJ1-3; TRBD1 matches at 7 bases. This CDR3 has 15 amino acids. V lost 3 bases and J lost 5; bases outside the gene matches: 8. Germline V gene sequence: CDR1 SGHDT, CDR2 YYEEEE.

This chain joins TRBV5-1 and TRBJ2-3; 14 bases fit TRBD2. Germline-derived CDR1 and CDR2 are SGHRS and YFSETQ. J lost 4 bases, V lost 3 bases, and 10 bases had no gene match. The CDR3 extends over 18 amino acids. CDR3 sequence reads: CASSSGLTSGRASDTQYF. Written as DNA, the CDR3 is TGCGCCAGCAGCTCGGGACTGACTAGCGGGAGGGCCTCAGATACGCAGTATTTT.

V usage is TRBV7-2 and J usage is TRBJ1-5; TRBD1 might be the D (6 bases). V was trimmed by 5 bases and J by 6 bases, leaving 17 bases between them. Germline V gives CDR1 SGHTA, CDR2 FQGNSA. The CDR3 runs 15 residues. Here the CDR3 DNA reads TGTGCCAGCAGCGAAAGGGGGGGTATAGGTCAGCCCCAGCATTTT. Encoded protein: CASSERGGIGQPQHF.

The chain combines TRBV25-1 with TRBJ2-1; 7 positions match TRBD1. The CDR3 length is 16 residues. V lost 3 bases, J lost 4 bases, and 9 bases stayed unmatched. CDR1 is MGHDK and CDR2 is SYGVNS in the germline V gene. As DNA, the CDR3 is TGTGCCAGCAGTGAGAGTACAGGGGAATCATACAATGAGCAGTTCTTC. It encodes CASSESTGESYNEQFF.

The chain links TRBV29-1 to TRBJ2-7; D might be TRBD2 (6 bases). Germline CDR1 reads SQVTM; CDR2 reads ANQGSEA. Trimming took 4 bases from V and 2 from J, leaving 12 bases between them. There are 13 residues in the CDR3. The CDR3 region is CSVVGGTAYEQYF. CDR3 DNA: TGCAGCGTTGTCGGCGGGACCGCCTACGAGCAGTACTTC.

The V gene is TRBV5-1, the J gene TRBJ2-5; 8 bases are shared with TRBD1. The CDR3 totals 17 residues. V gave up 2 bases and J gave up 4 bases; unmatched junction bases: 13. Germline V lookup: CDR1 SGHRS, CDR2 YFSETQ. The CDR3 loop reads CASSFGAGGSQGETQYF. DNA of the CDR3: TGCGCCAGCAGCTTCGGCGCAGGGGGCTCGCAAGGAGAGACCCAGTACTTC.

The genes are TRBV5-1 and TRBJ2-2; 7 bases line up with TRBD1. The CDR3 has 16 residues. The junction had 9 bases not matched to a gene; V was cut back by 1 base and J by 6 bases. From germline, CDR1 is SGHRS and CDR2 YFSETQ. CDR3 loop: CASSLPRGPGSGELFF. Here the CDR3 DNA reads TGCGCCAGCAGCTTGCCGAGGGGGCCTGGATCCGGGGAGCTGTTTTTT.

The rearrangement links TRBV5-1 to TRBJ1-4, with D perhaps TRBD1 (6 bases). The CDR3 is 15 residues long. Trimming shortened V by 0 bases and J by 8 bases, and 14 bases separated the two germline ends. Germline V gene lookup returns CDR1 SGHRS and CDR2 YFSETQ. CDR3 in DNA: TGCGCCAGCAGCTTGGATAAGGGGGTTGGAGAAAAACTGTTTTTT. Translating it yields CASSLDKGVGEKLFF.

This chain uses TRBV6-1 with TRBJ1-2, with a tentative D call TRBD1 (5 bases). Trimming took off 1 base at V and 5 bases at J, with 14 bases between the two ends. Germline V gene data show CDR1 as MNHNS and CDR2 as SASEGT. The CDR3 is made up of 15 amino acids. The CDR3, as DNA: TGTGCCAGCAGTGAAGTCGCAGGGAATGTATATGGCTACACCTTC. Translated: CASSEVAGNVYGYTF.

The rearrangement links TRBV6-2 or TRBV6-3 to TRBJ1-2, with D tentatively TRBD1 (5 bases). Trimming shortened V by 0 bases and J by 4 bases, and 9 bases separated the two germline ends. In germline, CDR1 is MNHEY, CDR2 SVGEGT. The CDR3 is 14 residues long. CDR3 nucleotide sequence: TGTGCCAGCAGTTACTCTGGGGCGGTCTATGGCTACACCTTC. Translated: CASSYSGAVYGYTF.

CDR3: CASSLTAQGTEAFF. For the CDR3, the DNA is TGTGCCAGCAGCTTGACCGCTCAGGGGACTGAAGCTTTCTTT. V usage is TRBV3-1 (or the pseudogene TRBV3-2) and J usage is TRBJ1-1; TRBD1 is a possible D gene (6 bases). The ends were cut back, 5 bases at V and 5 bases at J, with 15 bases in the middle. The CDR3 totals 14 residues. Germline lookup yields CDR1 LGHDT and CDR2 YNNKEL (reference sequence).

The CDR3 is CASSESAGLPNTEAFF. For the CDR3, the DNA is TGCGCCAGCAGTGAGTCGGCGGGACTCCCGAACACTGAAGCTTTCTTT. This rearrangement joins TRBV10-1 to TRBJ1-1; a weak D match, TRBD1 (5 bases). Per germline, CDR1 WNHNN and CDR2 SYGVQD (reference sequence). The CDR3 covers 16 residues. Deletions cut 0 bases from V and 1 base from J, with 12 bases between.

The chain joins TRBV5-1 to TRBJ1-2; 7 nucleotides match TRBD1. V gave up 2 bases and J gave up 3 bases; unmatched junction bases: 1. CDR3 length equals 13 residues. Germline values: CDR1 SGHRS, CDR2 YFSETQ. For the CDR3, the DNA is TGCGCCAGCAGCTTACAGGGGTACTATGGCTACACCTTC. Its protein is CASSLQGYYGYTF.

V and J are TRBV6-1 and TRBJ1-2; 11 nucleotides match TRBD1. The CDR3 spans 17 residues. V gave up 8 bases and J gave up 3 bases; unmatched junction bases: 14. In germline, CDR1 is MNHNS, CDR2 SASEGT. The CDR3 protein is CASSEAVDRGLYYGYTF. CDR3 DNA: TGTGCCAGCTCTGAAGCAGTGGACAGGGGGCTTTACTATGGCTACACCTTC.

The V call is TRBV5-1, the J call TRBJ1-1; D may be TRBD1 (6 bases). Germline-derived CDR1 and CDR2 are SGHRS and YFSETQ. The CDR3 extends over 14 amino acids. V was trimmed by 3 bases and J by 6 bases, leaving 15 bases between them. The CDR3 loop reads CASSSLTGRAEAFF. DNA of the CDR3: TGCGCCAGCAGCTCTCTAACAGGGAGGGCTGAAGCTTTCTTT.